These 5 T cell receptor beta chains were sequenced from one sample in a study of cytomegalovirus exposure and HLA in healthy donors. The study ran its PCR with 60 Vbeta and 13 Jbeta primers. This table comes from immunoSEQ multiplex PCR, and its TCRdb copy is limited to in-frame clones, with some not included. The table records approximately 110,000 clones, under 90% of them present only once. Sequencing was performed on PBMCs. The receptors derive from a woman aged 25 to 39 in good health and CMV-seronegative.

The chain is built from TRBV5-1 and TRBJ1-2; unclear D gene. This CDR3 comprises 15 residues. Germline V CDR1 and CDR2: SGHRS, YFSETQ. V was pared by 1 base and J by 6 bases, with 16 bases between. The CDR3 loop reads CASSLFTSKLDGYTF. The CDR3 nucleotides are TGCGCCAGCAGCTTGTTTACAAGTAAACTAGATGGCTACACCTTC.

The count of this clone is one. This chain uses TRBV10-3 with TRBJ2-6; 7 positions agree with TRBD1. The CDR3 is made up of 19 amino acids. Trimming cost V 4 bases and J 0 bases; bases outside gene matches: 12. Germline lookup yields CDR1 ENHRY and CDR2 SYGVKD. CDR3 sequence reads: CAISAGRGFKVSGANVLTF. The CDR3 nucleotides read TGTGCCATCAGTGCGGGCAGGGGGTTCAAAGTCTCTGGGGCCAACGTCCTGACTTTC.

The V call is TRBV18, the J call TRBJ1-4; D not resolved. V was clipped by 3 bases and J by 0 bases, with 5 bases between them. The CDR3 covers 14 residues. Looked up from germline, CDR1 is KGHSH and CDR2 is LQKENI. CDR3 DNA sequence: TGTGCCAGCTCACCGAGGGCAACTAATGAAAAACTGTTTTTT. This codes for CASSPRATNEKLFF.

CDR3 sequence (DNA): TGTGCCAGCAGCTTAGGGGTTAGCGGGAGGGCCAGCGGACCTGGGCAGTTCTTC. It translates to CASSLGVSGRASGPGQFF. The V gene is TRBV7-2, the J gene TRBJ2-1; the match to TRBD2 covers 11 bases. Germline V gene data show CDR1 as SGHTA and CDR2 as FQGNSA. CDR3 length: 18 amino acids. The ends lost 1 base at V and 12 bases at J; junction bases unmatched: 17.

The V call is TRBV7-8, the J call TRBJ1-2; D gene ambiguous. The germline V and J ends were trimmed by 1 base and 8 bases, with 11 bases remaining between them. The CDR3 extends over 13 amino acids. Germline V gene lookup returns CDR1 SGHVS and CDR2 FQNEAQ. The CDR3 reads CASSLGWEKGYTF. The DNA of the CDR3 is TGTGCCAGCAGCTTAGGCTGGGAGAAGGGCTACACCTTC.